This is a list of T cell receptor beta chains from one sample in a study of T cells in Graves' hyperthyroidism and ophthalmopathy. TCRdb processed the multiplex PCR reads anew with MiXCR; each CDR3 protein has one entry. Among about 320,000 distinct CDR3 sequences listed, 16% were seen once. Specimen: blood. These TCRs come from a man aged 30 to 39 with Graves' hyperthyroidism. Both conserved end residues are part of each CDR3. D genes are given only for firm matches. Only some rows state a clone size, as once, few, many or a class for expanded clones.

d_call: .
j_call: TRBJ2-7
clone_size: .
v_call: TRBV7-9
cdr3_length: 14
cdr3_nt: TGTGCCATCATTCTGCTGGCTGCCCCCTACGAGCAGTACTTC
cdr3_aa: CAIILLAAPYEQYF

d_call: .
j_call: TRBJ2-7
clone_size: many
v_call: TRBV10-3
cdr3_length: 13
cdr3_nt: TGTGCCATCTCGGCTGCCACGACCTACGAGCAGTACTTC
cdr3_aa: CAISAATTYEQYF

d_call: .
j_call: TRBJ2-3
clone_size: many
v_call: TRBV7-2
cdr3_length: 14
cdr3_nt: TGTGCCAGCAGCTTCCTTCCACCTCCAGATACGCAGTATTTT
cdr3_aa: CASSFLPPPDTQYF

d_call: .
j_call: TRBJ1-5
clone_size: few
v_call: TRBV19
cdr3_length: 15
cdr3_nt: TGTGCCAGTACTCGGAGAGGGGATAGCAATCAGCCCCAGCATTTT
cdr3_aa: CASTRRGDSNQPQHF

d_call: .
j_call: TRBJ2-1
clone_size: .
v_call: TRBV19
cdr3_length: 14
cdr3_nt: TGTGCCAGCAACAGTGGACAGTACTACAATGAGCAGTTCTTC
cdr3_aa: CASNSGQYYNEQFF

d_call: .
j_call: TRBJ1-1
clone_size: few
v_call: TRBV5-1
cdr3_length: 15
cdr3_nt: TGCGCCAGCAGCTTTACGGGACTTCTGAACACTGAAGCTTTCTTT
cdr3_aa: CASSFTGLLNTEAFF

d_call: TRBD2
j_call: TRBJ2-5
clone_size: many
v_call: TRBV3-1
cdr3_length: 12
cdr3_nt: TGTGCCAGTAGCGGGAGGCAGGAGACCCAGTACTTC
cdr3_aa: CASSGRQETQYF

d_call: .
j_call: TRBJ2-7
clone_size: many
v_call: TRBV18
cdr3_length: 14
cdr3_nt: TGTGCCAGCTCACTCCTACAGGGGGAGGGCGAGCAGTACTTC
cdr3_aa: CASSLLQGEGEQYF

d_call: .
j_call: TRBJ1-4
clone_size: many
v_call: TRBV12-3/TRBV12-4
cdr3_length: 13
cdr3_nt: TGTGCCAGCAGTTTAAGCGCATATGAAAAACTGTTTTTT
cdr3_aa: CASSLSAYEKLFF

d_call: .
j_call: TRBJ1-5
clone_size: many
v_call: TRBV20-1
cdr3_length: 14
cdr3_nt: TGCAGTGCTAGAGGTGACAGGCGGGATCACCCCCAGCATTTT
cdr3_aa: CSARGDRRDHPQHF

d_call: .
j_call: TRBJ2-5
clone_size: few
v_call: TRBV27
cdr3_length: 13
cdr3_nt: TGTGCCAGCAGTTTAGGCAACCTGGGGACCCAGTACTTC
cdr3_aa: CASSLGNLGTQYF

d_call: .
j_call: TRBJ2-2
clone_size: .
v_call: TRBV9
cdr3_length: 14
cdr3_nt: TGTGCCAGCAGCGTACGGGCGAACACCGGGGAGCTGTTTTTT
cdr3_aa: CASSVRANTGELFF

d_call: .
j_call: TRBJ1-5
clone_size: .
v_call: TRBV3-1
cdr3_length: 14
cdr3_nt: TGTGCCAGCAGCCAGGGGGCCTTTGATCAGCCCCAGCATTTT
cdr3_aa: CASSQGAFDQPQHF

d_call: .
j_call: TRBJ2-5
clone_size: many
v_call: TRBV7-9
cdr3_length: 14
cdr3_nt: TGTGCCAGCAGCCATCCGACAGGACAAGAGACCCAGTACTTC
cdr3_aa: CASSHPTGQETQYF

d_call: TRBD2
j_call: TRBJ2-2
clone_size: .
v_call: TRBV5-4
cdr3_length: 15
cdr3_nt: TGTGCCAGCAGCTCCGGACTAGCCCCCACCGGGGAGCTGTTTTTT
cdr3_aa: CASSSGLAPTGELFF

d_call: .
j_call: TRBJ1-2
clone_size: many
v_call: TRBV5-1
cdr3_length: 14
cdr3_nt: TGCGCCAGCAGCTTGGACAGCCCAGGAGAAGGCTACACCTTC
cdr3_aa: CASSLDSPGEGYTF

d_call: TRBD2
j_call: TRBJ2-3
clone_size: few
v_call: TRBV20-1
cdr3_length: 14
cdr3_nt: TGCAGTGCTAGACAGCGGGAGGGCACAGATACGCAGTATTTT
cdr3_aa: CSARQREGTDTQYF

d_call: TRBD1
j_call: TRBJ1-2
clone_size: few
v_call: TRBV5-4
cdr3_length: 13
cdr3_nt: TGTGCCAGCAGACTGACAGGGGCGCGAGGCTACACCTTC
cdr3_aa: CASRLTGARGYTF

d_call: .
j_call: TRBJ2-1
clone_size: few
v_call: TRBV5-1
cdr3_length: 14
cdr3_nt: TGCGCCAGCAGCTTCGGACTTCCCTACAATGAGCAGCTCTTC
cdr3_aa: CASSFGLPYNEQLF

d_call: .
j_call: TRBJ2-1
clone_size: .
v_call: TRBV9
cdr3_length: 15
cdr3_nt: TGTGCCAGCAGCGTATTAGGGGAGAACTACAATGAGCAGTTCTTC
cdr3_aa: CASSVLGENYNEQFF

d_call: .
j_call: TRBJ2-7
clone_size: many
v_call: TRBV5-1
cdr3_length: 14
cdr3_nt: TGCGCCAGCAGCTTTACCCGGGGTCCCTACGAGCAGTACTTC
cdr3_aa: CASSFTRGPYEQYF

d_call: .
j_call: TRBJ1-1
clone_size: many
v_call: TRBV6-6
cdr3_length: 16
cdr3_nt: TGTGCCAGCAGTTACTCGATGACGACGACCAACACTGAAGCTTTCTTT
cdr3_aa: CASSYSMTTTNTEAFF

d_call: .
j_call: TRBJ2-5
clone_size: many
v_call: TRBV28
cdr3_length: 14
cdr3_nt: TGTGCCAGCACCCTGGCTGCCCTACAAGAGACCCAGTACTTC
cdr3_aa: CASTLAALQETQYF

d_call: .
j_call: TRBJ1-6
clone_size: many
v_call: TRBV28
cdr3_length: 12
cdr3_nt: TGTGCCAGCAGTTTTGGCGGATCACCCCTCCACTTT
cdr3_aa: CASSFGGSPLHF

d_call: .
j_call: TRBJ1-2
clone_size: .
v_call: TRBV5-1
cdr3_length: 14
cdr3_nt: TGCGCCAGCCGGGACCCGGCGGCCTACTATGCCTACACCTTC
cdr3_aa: CASRDPAAYYAYTF

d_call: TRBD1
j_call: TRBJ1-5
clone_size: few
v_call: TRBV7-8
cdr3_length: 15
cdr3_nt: TGTGCCAGCAGCTTTTGGGACAGTAGCAATCAGCCCCAGCATTTT
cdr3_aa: CASSFWDSSNQPQHF

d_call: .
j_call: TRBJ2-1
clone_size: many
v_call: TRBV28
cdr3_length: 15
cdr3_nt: TGTGCCAGCAGTTTTTCGGGGGTAAGGGTCAATGAGCAGTTCTTC
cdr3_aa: CASSFSGVRVNEQFF

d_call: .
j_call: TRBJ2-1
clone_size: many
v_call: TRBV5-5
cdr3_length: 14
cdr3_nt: TGTGCCAGCGTTGGTACTAGCTCCTACAATGAGCAGTTCTTC
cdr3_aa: CASVGTSSYNEQFF

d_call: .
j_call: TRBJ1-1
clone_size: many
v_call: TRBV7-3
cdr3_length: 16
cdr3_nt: TGTGCCAGCAGGCCCGGGGGGGGGCGACTGAACACTGAAGCTTTCTTT
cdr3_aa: CASRPGGGRLNTEAFF

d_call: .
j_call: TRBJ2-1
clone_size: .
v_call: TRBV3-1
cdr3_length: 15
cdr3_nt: TGTGCCAGCAGCCGACCGGGACTTTCCTACAATGAGCAGTTCTTC
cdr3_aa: CASSRPGLSYNEQFF

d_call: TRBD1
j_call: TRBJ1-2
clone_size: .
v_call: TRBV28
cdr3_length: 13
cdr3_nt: TGTGCCAGCACCCCGGGACAGGGGGGGGGCTACACCTTC
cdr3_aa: CASTPGQGGGYTF

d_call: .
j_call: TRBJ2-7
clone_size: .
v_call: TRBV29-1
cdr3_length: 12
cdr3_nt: TGCAGCGTTAAAGGGGACCCCTACGAGCAGTACTTC
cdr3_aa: CSVKGDPYEQYF

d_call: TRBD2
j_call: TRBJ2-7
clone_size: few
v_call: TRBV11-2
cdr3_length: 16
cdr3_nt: TGTGCCAGCAGCTCCGTGTACGGGAGGAGCTCCTACGAGCAGTACTTC
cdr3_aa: CASSSVYGRSSYEQYF

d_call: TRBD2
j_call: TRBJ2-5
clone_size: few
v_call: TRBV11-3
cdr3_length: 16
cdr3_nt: TGTGCCAGCAGCTCGACCACCGGACTAGCGGGAGAGACCCAGTACTTC
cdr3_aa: CASSSTTGLAGETQYF

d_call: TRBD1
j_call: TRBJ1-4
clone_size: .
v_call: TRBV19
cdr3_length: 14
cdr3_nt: TGTGCCAGTTCACCCGGAGGGGGCTTGCGGAAACTGTTTTTT
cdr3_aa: CASSPGGGLRKLFF

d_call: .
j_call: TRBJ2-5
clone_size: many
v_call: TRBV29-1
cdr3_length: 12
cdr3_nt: TGCAGCGTTGGGGACGGCGAAGAGACCCAGTACTTC
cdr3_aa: CSVGDGEETQYF

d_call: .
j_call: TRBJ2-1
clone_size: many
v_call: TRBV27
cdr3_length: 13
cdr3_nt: TGTGCCAGCCGAGACCCCCTGGGGTGGGAGCAGTTCTTC
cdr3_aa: CASRDPLGWEQFF

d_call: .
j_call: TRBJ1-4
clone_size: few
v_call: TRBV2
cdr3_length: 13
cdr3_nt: TGTGCCAGCAAGTCAGGGACCAATGAAAAACTGTTTTTT
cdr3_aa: CASKSGTNEKLFF

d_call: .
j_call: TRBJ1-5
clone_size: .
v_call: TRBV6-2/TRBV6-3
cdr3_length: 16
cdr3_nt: TGTGCCAGCAAATCTCTGATGAGGGGGACCACTCAGCCCCAGCATTTT
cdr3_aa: CASKSLMRGTTQPQHF

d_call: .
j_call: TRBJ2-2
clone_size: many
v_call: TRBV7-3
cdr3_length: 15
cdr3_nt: TGTGCCAGCAGCCCTTGGGGGGCGAACACCGGGGAGCTGTTTTTT
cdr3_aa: CASSPWGANTGELFF

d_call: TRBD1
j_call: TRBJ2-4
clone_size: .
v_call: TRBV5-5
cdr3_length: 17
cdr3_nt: TGTGCCAGCAGTTCTACCGGGACAGGGTCTGGCAAAAACATTCAGTACTTC
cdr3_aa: CASSSTGTGSGKNIQYF